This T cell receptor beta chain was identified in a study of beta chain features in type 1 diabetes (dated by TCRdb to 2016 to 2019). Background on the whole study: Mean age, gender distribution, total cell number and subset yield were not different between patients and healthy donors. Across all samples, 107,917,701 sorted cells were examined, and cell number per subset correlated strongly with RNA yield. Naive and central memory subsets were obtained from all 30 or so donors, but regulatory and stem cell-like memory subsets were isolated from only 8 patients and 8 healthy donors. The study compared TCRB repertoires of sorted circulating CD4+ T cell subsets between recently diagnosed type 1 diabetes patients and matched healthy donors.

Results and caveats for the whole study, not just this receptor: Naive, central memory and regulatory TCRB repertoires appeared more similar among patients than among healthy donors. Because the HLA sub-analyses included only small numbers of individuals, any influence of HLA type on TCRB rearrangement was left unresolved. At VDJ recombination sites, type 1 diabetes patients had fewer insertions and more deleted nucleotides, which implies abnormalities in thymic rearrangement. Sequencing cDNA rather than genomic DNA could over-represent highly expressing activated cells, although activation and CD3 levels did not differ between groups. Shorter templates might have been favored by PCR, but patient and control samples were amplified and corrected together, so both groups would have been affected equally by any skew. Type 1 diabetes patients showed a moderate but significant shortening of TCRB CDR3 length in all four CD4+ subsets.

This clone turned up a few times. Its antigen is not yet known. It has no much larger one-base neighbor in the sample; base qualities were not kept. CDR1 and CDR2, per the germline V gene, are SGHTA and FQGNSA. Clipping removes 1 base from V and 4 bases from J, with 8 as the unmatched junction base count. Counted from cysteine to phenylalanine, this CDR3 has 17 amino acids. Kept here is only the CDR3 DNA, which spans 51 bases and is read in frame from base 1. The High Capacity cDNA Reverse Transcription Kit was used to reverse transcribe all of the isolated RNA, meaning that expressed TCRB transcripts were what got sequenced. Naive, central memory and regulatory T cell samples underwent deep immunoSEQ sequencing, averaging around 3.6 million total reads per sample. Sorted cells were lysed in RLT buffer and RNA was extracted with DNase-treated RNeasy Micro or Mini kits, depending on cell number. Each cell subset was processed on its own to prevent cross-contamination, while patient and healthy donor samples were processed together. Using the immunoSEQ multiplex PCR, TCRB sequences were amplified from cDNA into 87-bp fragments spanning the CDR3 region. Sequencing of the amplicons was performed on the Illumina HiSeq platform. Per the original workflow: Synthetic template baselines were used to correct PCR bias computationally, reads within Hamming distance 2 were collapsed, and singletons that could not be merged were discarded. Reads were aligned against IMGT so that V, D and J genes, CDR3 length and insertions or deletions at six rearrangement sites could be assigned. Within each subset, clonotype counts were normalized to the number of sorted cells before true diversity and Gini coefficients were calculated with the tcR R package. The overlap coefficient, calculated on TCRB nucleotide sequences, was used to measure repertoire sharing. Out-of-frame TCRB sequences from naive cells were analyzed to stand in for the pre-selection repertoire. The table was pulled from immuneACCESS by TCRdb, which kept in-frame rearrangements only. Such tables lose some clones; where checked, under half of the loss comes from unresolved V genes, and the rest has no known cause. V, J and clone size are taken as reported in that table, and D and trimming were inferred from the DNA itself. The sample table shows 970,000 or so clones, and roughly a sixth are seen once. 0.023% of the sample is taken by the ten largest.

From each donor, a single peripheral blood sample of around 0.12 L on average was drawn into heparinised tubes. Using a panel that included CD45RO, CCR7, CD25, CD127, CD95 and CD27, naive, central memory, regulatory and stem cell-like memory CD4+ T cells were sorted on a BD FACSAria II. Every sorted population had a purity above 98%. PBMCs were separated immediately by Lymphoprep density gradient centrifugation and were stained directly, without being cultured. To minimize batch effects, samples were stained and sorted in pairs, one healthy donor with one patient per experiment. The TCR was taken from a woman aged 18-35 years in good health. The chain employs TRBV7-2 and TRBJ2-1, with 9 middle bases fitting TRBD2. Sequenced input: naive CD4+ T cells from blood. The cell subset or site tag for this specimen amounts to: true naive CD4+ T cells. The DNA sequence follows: TGTGCCAGCAGCTTAGTACCTAGCGGGACTTATTACAATGAGCAGTTCTTC. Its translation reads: CASSLVPSGTYYNEQFF.